The TCR beta chain described here comes from a study of PD-L1 blockade in urothelial cancer. For the study at large: Anywhere from 0 to 3 prior chemotherapy regimens had been received by patients.

V dropped 5 bases and J dropped 11 bases, with 14 bases sitting between them. The CDR3 extends over 12 amino acids. The V gene's germline CDR1 is MNHEY and CDR2 SVGAGI. Assay used: immunoSEQ multiplex PCR; TCRdb lists only in-frame clones, some missing. The data hold roughly 110,000 clones, with less than 95% observed a single time. Time point given: peripheral blood 6 weeks after treatment start. Pretreatment and on-treatment samples were taken, numbering 1 to 8 per patient. The genes are TRBV6-5 and TRBJ2-3; possibly TRBD2 for D (5 bases). The receptor's source is a man between 60 and 70 years old with urothelial cancer. The sample consisted of PBMCs, taken around atezolizumab (anti-PD-L1) treatment. CDR3 sequence reads: CASSRPREGQYF. The CDR3, as DNA: TGTGCCAGCAGTCGCCCTCGTGAGGGGCAGTATTTT.